The clone carrying this T cell receptor (beta chain) has at least ten counts. Germline trimming cut 0 bases from V and 4 bases from J; bases unmatched to any gene: 6. CDR3 length: 16 amino acids. Germline V gene lookup returns CDR1 LGHNA and CDR2 YNFKEQ. This sample is drawn from a study of blood T cell repertoires in COVID-19. Across the whole study: Samples representing acute and convalescent COVID-19 were sourced from the United States, Italy and Spain. Sample material is recorded as cDNA or gDNA derived from T cells, B-cell-depleted T cells, or PBMCs.

In the original analysis: Estimation of nucleated cell counts relied on the amplification of reference gene primers. The table came from immunoSEQ multiplex PCR; TCRdb's copy has only in-frame clones and leaves some out. V and J calls and clone size are those listed in that table; D and trimming were worked out from the DNA. This sample has some 130,000 clones, with 84% found just once. Sequencing was done on a sample of peripheral blood. This TCR was recovered from a human donor in a cohort sampled during active COVID-19. The gene calls are TRBV4-2 and TRBJ1-3; 7 positions agree with TRBD1. The DNA of the CDR3 is TGTGCCAGCAGCCAAGATCGGGCAGGGGGAGGAAACACCATATATTTT. Its translation is CASSQDRAGGGNTIYF.